These 5 T cell receptor beta chains came from one sample sequenced in a study of blood T cells in healthy people across ages. A J-beta primer mix and a sample-barcoded 5' primer were used in a second PCR of roughly 7 to 12 cycles. TCRdb independently ran MiXCR on the 5' RACE reads; one entry per CDR3 protein. The repertoire consists of hundreds of thousands of distinct CDR3 sequences, with about 26% occurring once and the leading ten covering approximately 4%. The same data also contributed to another study, on T cells of mothers and their children.

Specimen: blood. The receptors here all came from a boy between 2 and 10 years old in good health.

This clonotype came up a few times. V gene TRBV20-1 combines with J gene TRBJ2-5; 8 bases line up with TRBD2. This CDR3 has 14 amino acids. V was pared by 5 bases and J by 5 bases, with 10 bases of the junction left unmatched. Germline V gene data show CDR1 as DFQATT and CDR2 as SNEGSKA (reference sequence). This chain's CDR3 is CSAPVAGIGETQYF. The CDR3 DNA sequence: TGCAGTGCTCCTGTAGCGGGGATAGGGGAGACCCAGTACTTC.

The chain employs TRBV5-1 and TRBJ2-3; TRBD1 is a possible D gene (6 bases). The ends were cut back, 4 bases at V and 2 bases at J, with 14 bases in the middle. This CDR3 has 15 residues. Germline values: CDR1 SGHRS, CDR2 YFSETQ. CDR3 sequence: CASSVNTGNTDTQYF. The CDR3 region has the DNA TGCGCCAGCAGCGTAAACACAGGGAACACAGATACGCAGTATTTT.

In this sample, this clonotype turned up a few times. The genes are TRBV12-3 or TRBV12-4 and TRBJ2-3; TRBD2 might be the D (6 bases). V was shortened by 0 bases and J by 2 bases, with 18 bases between the two germline ends. The CDR3 is 18 amino acids. CDR3 DNA: TGTGCCAGCAGTTTAGCGCTGGGGACTCAGATATACACAGATACGCAGTATTTT. Its translation: CASSLALGTQIYTDTQYF.

This clonotype was seen a few times. The chain carries TRBV29-1 and TRBJ1-3; the D gene is possibly TRBD1 (5 bases). The germline V gene encodes CDR1 SQVTM and CDR2 ANQGSEA. This CDR3 is built from 12 residues. The V gene lost 7 bases and the J gene lost 8 bases, with 15 bases spanning the gap. This chain's CDR3 is CSARPGGDTIYF. CDR3 nucleotide sequence: TGCAGCGCTCGGCCGGGGGGAGACACCATATATTTT.

This clonotype occurred a few times. The genes are TRBV10-2 and TRBJ2-4; TRBD2 is a possible D gene (6 bases). Germline V CDR1 and CDR2: WSHSY, SAAADI. CDR3 length: 12 amino acids. Trimming shortened V by 7 bases and J by 6 bases, and 10 bases separated the two germline ends. The CDR3: CASTGDRNIQYF. The CDR3, as DNA: TGCGCCAGCACGGGAGACAGAAACATTCAGTACTTC.